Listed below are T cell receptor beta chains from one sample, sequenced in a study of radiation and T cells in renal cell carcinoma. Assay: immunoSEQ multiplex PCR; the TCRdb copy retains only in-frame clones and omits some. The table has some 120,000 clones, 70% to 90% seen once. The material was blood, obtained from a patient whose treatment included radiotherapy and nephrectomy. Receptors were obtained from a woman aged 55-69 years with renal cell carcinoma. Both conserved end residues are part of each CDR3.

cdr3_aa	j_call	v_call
CASSQGLATGELFF	TRBJ2-2	TRBV7-2
CASSQIPGQGALYEQYF	TRBJ2-7	TRBV4-1
CASSYTRRADTQYF	TRBJ2-3	TRBV6-5
CASSPRAYGYTF	TRBJ1-2	TRBV5-6
CASSSPGSGANVLTF	TRBJ2-6	TRBV19
CASSQVQGVRNTIYF	TRBJ1-3	TRBV4-3
CASSRSATGVTSYNEQFF	TRBJ2-1	TRBV4-1
CASTRDRGQETQYF	TRBJ2-5	TRBV2
CASSWDTANSPLHF	TRBJ1-6	TRBV7-2
CASSPRNKQGALWREQETEFF	TRBJ2-1	TRBV18
CASSFPTGMNTEAFF	TRBJ1-1	TRBV7-9
CASSLQGAYSPLHF	TRBJ1-6	TRBV2
CATRQEAGELFF	TRBJ2-2	TRBV2
CASSSTNYAGSEQYF	TRBJ2-7	TRBV7-9
CASRSDLGSGQPQHF	TRBJ1-5	TRBV6-6
CASSLGAAIQETQYF	TRBJ2-5	TRBV5-1
CASSRTEGHTGELFF	TRBJ2-2	TRBV5-1
CAWSWKGANRGNPGELFF	TRBJ2-2	TRBV30
CASSVSLAGGTDTQYF	TRBJ2-3	TRBV5-1
CASSRTRIDRGGEKLFF	TRBJ1-4	TRBV4-2
CASSFGDPGNTIYF	TRBJ1-3	TRBV5-1
CASATGGVNYGYTF	TRBJ1-2	TRBV28
CAWSVTGTYEQYF	TRBJ2-7	TRBV30
CASSVLSSYNEQFF	TRBJ2-1	TRBV9
CASSITYREETQYF	TRBJ2-5	TRBV19
CASSYSGLQYF	TRBJ2-7	TRBV6-5
CASSSPGLAGGISSYNEQFF	TRBJ2-1	TRBV27
CATNGRGADGYTF	TRBJ1-2	TRBV2
CASSPTTGLGVDYGYTF	TRBJ1-2	TRBV5-4